Each of the 20 T cell receptor beta chains below was sequenced from the same sample in a study of T cells in Graves' hyperthyroidism and ophthalmopathy (dated by TCRdb to about 2019). The library was prepared using multiplex PCR. The run used an Illumina HiSeq 2000. TCR beta CDR3 regions were amplified from RNA transcripts. The TCR CDR3 was subjected to a first round of RT-PCR using the HTBI primer set and the Qiagen OneStep RT-PCR kit. TCRdb reran the public reads through fastp at Q25 and MiXCR, keeping productive beta chains. Every distinct CDR3 protein forms one entry, paired with its most common genes and DNA. In all, the sample holds 400,000 to 600,000 distinct CDR3 sequences, and 20% of those were seen once. The ten most abundant clones make up about 26% of the sample. The specimen was blood. Receptors were obtained from a man aged 18 to 30 with Graves' hyperthyroidism.

This clonotype was recorded many times. The chain has TRBV28 and TRBJ2-7, with 9 bases fitting TRBD1. The junction had 6 bases not matched to a gene; V was cut back by 3 bases and J by 6 bases. The CDR3 contains 14 residues. Per germline, CDR1 MDHEN and CDR2 SYDVKM. For the CDR3, the DNA is TGTGCCAGCAGTTTCGGGACAGGGCGGCTCGAGCAGTACTTC. This gives the protein CASSFGTGRLEQYF.

This clonotype has at least ten counts. The chain has TRBV6-5 and TRBJ1-2; D gene ambiguous. CDR1 and CDR2 from the germline V gene are MNHEY and SVGAGI. The CDR3 runs 15 residues. Trimming cost V 4 bases and J 8 bases, with 20 bases left between them. The CDR3 DNA is TGTGCCAGCAGTTTAACCTCCGGGTCGCTCGGGGGCTACACCTTC. Amino acid sequence: CASSLTSGSLGGYTF.

The chain has TRBV14 and TRBJ2-2; possibly TRBD2 for D (5 bases). The V end lost 1 base, the J end lost 7 bases, and 13 bases lay between the germline ends. Germline V gene sequence: CDR1 SGHDN, CDR2 FVKESK. The CDR3 runs to 15 residues. The CDR3, as DNA: TGTGCCAGCAGCCAAGTCACGGGAAGGCACGGGGAGCTGTTTTTT. This sequence encodes CASSQVTGRHGELFF.

This clonotype came up once. The chain links TRBV19 to TRBJ1-5, with 7 bases lining up with TRBD1. The CDR3 contains 14 residues. The germline gives CDR1 LNHDA, CDR2 SQIVND (reference sequence). V shed 7 bases, J shed 2 bases, and the junction held 5 bases outside the gene matches. The CDR3 bases are TGTGCCAGTAAACAGGGGACAGGCAATCAGCCCCAGCATTTT. It translates to CASKQGTGNQPQHF.

The table lists this clonotype with many counts. This chain links TRBV27 with TRBJ2-2; D gene ambiguous. V lost 1 base and J lost 5, with 11 bases in between. The CDR3 consists of 15 residues. Germline loops: CDR1 MNHEY, CDR2 SMNVEV (reference sequence). The CDR3 is CASSLWAHGTGELFF. The CDR3 nucleotides read TGTGCCAGCAGTTTATGGGCCCACGGAACCGGGGAGCTGTTTTTT.

This chain uses TRBV28 with TRBJ1-1; D gene unclear. Germline CDR1 and CDR2: MDHEN and SYDVKM. Trimming took 6 bases from V and 0 from J, leaving 14 bases between them. This CDR3 comprises 15 residues. The CDR3 is CASSLTSNMNTEAFF. CDR3 nucleotide sequence: TGTGCCAGCAGCCTCACTTCGAATATGAACACTGAAGCTTTCTTT.

This clonotype has at least ten counts. This chain links TRBV14 with TRBJ2-7, with 8 bases identical to TRBD2. Germline V lookup: CDR1 SGHDN, CDR2 FVKESK. CDR3 length: 14 residues. The V segment lost 3 bases and the J segment 2 bases; nucleotides outside the gene matches: 3. The CDR3, as DNA: TGTGCCAGCAGCCATCGGGAGGGGCCCTACGAGCAGTACTTC. Its protein is CASSHREGPYEQYF.

Only one count was recorded for this clonotype. The chain combines TRBV7-8 with TRBJ1-5, with no clear D. The CDR3 sequence is 13 residues long. V was clipped by 0 bases and J by 7 bases, with 7 bases between them. Germline CDR1 SGHVS, CDR2 FQNEAQ. CDR3 residues: CASSLATRQPQHF. CDR3 DNA: TGTGCCAGCAGCTTAGCCACGCGGCAGCCCCAGCATTTT.

V usage is TRBV24-1 and J usage is TRBJ2-7; a weak D match, TRBD1 (6 bases). Per the germline V gene, CDR1 is KGHDR and CDR2 is SFDVKD. V lost 9 bases and J 4 bases, leaving 9 bases between the germline ends. The CDR3 has 11 residues. Here the CDR3 DNA reads TGTGCCACCTCACAGGGTTACGAGCAGTACTTC. Residues: CATSQGYEQYF.

The sample holds many counts of this clonotype. The genes are TRBV19 and TRBJ2-7; D possibly corresponds to TRBD1 (5 bases). V was trimmed by 3 bases and J by 5 bases, leaving 8 bases between them. The CDR3 length is 12 residues. Germline values: CDR1 LNHDA, CDR2 SQIVND (reference sequence). In DNA, the CDR3 is TGTGCCAGTAGTATGGGGCCAGACGAGCAGTACTTC. Its protein is CASSMGPDEQYF.

This clonotype was seen repeatedly, ten times or more. V usage is TRBV14 and J usage is TRBJ2-7, with D unclear. V gave up 4 bases and J gave up 6 bases, with 16 bases separating them. The CDR3 contains 14 residues. Germline V gene lookup returns CDR1 SGHDN and CDR2 FVKESK. This CDR3 is CASSPTRTRGEQYF. As DNA, the CDR3 is TGTGCCAGCAGCCCGACGCGAACCAGAGGCGAGCAGTACTTC.

In its sample, this clonotype was seen many times. This chain links TRBV30 with TRBJ1-3; a possible D gene is TRBD1 (5 bases). This CDR3 has 14 residues. The V and J ends lost 2 bases and 4 bases respectively, with 12 bases between them. Germline CDR1 and CDR2: GTSNPN and SVGIG (reference sequence). This chain's CDR3 is CAWSYGAAGNTIYF. Written as DNA, the CDR3 is TGTGCCTGGAGTTACGGGGCTGCGGGAAACACCATATATTTT.

This clonotype was recorded many times. CDR3 sequence reads: CASRETEDQPQHF. The CDR3 nucleotides are TGTGCCAGCAGAGAGACAGAGGATCAGCCCCAGCATTTT. The chain uses TRBV6-9 and TRBJ1-5; D might be TRBD1 (5 bases). Trimming left V 6 bases short and J 5 bases short, with 11 bases between. Germline loops: CDR1 MNHGY, CDR2 SVAAGI. The CDR3 loop spans 13 amino acids.

This clonotype has at least ten counts. A much larger clone differs from this one at a single base, so this may be a read error. The V gene is TRBV28, the J gene TRBJ1-1; D perhaps matches TRBD1 (5 bases). This CDR3 comprises 14 residues. CDR1 MDHEN and CDR2 SYDVKM come from the germline V gene. The CDR3 protein is CVSSLTTVNTEAFF. CDR3 in DNA: TGTGTCAGCAGTTTAACGACAGTGAACACTGAAGCTTTCTTT.

This clonotype was observed once. With a much larger clone just one base away, this may be a read error. This chain uses TRBV3-1 with TRBJ1-2; the D gene is possibly TRBD1 (5 bases). Germline CDR1 is LGHDT and CDR2 is YNNKEL (reference sequence). The germline V and J ends were trimmed by 6 bases and 8 bases, with 19 bases remaining between them. This CDR3 is built from 14 residues. CDR3 sequence (DNA): TGTGCCAGCAGGGTCCCCACCGGGGGATGCGGCTACACCTTC. This sequence encodes CASRVPTGGCGYTF.

This clonotype occurred a few times. The gene calls are TRBV7-8 and TRBJ2-5; D tentatively reads TRBD1 or TRBD2 (5 bases each). Germline values: CDR1 SGHVS, CDR2 FQNEAQ. CDR3 size: 16 residues. V was pared by 3 bases and J by 1 base, with 15 bases between. CDR3 in amino acids: CASSFYGAGFQETQYF. DNA of the CDR3: TGTGCCAGCAGCTTTTACGGGGCAGGGTTCCAAGAGACCCAGTACTTC.

This clonotype has a count of ten or more. J is TRBJ2-7 and V is TRBV6-2 or TRBV6-3; D might be TRBD2 (5 bases). The ends were cut back, 5 bases at V and 7 bases at J, with 12 bases in the middle. The germline V gene encodes CDR1 MNHEY and CDR2 SVGEGT. The CDR3 loop spans 12 amino acids. This CDR3 reads CASSIGIGEQYF. The CDR3 DNA follows: TGTGCCAGCAGTATCGGGATAGGGGAGCAGTACTTC.

This sequence joins TRBV4-1 and TRBJ1-1; tentatively, D is TRBD1 (5 bases). This CDR3 comprises 17 residues. V gave up 5 bases and J gave up 2 bases, with 21 bases separating them. Germline-derived CDR1 and CDR2 are MGHRA and YSYEKL. The CDR3 DNA is TGCGCCAGCAGCTCCAGCCAACCACAGGAAAAAAACACTGAAGCTTTCTTT. Protein product: CASSSSQPQEKNTEAFF.

This clonotype was seen only a few times. This chain connects TRBV5-1 to TRBJ2-4, with no clear D. V lost 2 bases to trimming and J lost 1 base, with 13 bases between them. This CDR3 spans 16 amino acids. Germline lookup yields CDR1 SGHRS and CDR2 YFSETQ. The DNA of the CDR3 is TGCGCCAGCAGCTTCTTTAGACTTTCGGCCAAAAACATTCAGTACTTC. Translation: CASSFFRLSAKNIQYF. The variable domain in full, with the rest retrieved from reference TRBV5-1 and TRBJ2-4, is KAGVTQTPRYLIKTRGQQVTLSCSPISGHRSVSWYQQTPGQGLQFLFEYFSETQRNKGNFPGRFSGRQFSNSRSEMNVSTLELGDSALYLCASSFFRLSAKNIQYFGAGTRLSVL.

This clonotype was seen ten or more times. The chain recombines TRBV19 with TRBJ1-5; a weak D match, TRBD1 (6 bases). Germline V gene sequence: CDR1 LNHDA, CDR2 SQIVND (reference sequence). V lost 8 bases and J 5 bases, leaving 16 bases between the germline ends. The CDR3 spans 14 residues. CDR3 sequence reads: CASGDKGKDQPQHF. The CDR3, as DNA: TGTGCCAGTGGGGACAAGGGAAAGGATCAGCCCCAGCATTTT.